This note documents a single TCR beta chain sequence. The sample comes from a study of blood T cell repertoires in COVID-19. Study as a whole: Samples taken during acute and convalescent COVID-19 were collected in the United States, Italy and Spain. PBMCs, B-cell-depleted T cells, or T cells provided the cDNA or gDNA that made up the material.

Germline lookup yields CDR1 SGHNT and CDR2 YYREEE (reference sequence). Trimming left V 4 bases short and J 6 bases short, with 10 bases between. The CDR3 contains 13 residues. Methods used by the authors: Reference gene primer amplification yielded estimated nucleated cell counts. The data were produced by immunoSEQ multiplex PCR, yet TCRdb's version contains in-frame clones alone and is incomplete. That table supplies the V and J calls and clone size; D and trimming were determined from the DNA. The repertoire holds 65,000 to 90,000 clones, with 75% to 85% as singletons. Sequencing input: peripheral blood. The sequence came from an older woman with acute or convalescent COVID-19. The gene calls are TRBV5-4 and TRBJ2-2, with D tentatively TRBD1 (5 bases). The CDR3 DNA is TGTGCCAGCAGCCGTGAAGGGGCCGGGGAGCTGTTTTTT. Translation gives CASSREGAGELFF.